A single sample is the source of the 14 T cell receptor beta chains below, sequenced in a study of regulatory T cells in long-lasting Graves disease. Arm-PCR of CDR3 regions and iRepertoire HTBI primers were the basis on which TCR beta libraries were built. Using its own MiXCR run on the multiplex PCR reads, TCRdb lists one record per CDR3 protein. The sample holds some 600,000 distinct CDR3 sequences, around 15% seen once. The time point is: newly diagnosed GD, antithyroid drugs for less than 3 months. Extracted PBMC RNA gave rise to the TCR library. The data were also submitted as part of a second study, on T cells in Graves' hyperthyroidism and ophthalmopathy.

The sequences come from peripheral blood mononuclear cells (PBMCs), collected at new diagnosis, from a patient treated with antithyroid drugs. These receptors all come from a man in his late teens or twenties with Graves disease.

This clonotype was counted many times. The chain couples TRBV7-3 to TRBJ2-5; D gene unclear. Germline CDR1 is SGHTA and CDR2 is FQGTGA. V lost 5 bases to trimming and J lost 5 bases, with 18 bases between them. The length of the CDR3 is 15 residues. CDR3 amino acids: CASSKSPGVAETQYF. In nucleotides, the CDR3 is TGTGCCAGCAGCAAATCCCCCGGAGTGGCGGAGACCCAGTACTTC.

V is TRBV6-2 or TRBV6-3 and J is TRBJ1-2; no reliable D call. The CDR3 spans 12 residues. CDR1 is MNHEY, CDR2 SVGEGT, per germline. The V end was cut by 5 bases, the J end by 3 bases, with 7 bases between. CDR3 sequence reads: CASSVHDYGYTF. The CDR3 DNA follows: TGTGCCAGCAGTGTACACGACTATGGCTACACCTTC.

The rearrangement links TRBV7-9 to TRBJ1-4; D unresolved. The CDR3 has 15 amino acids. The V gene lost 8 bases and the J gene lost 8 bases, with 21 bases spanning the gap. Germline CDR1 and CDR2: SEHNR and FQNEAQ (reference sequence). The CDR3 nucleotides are TGTGCCAGCGGCTCAACGGCCGCCTTATGGGAAAAACTGTTTTTT. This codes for CASGSTAALWEKLFF.

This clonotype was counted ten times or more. CDR3 in amino acids: CASSFGGGNGYTF. For the CDR3, the DNA is TGTGCCAGCAGCTTCGGGGGAGGGAATGGCTACACCTTC. The chain links TRBV7-3 to TRBJ1-2, with D possibly being TRBD1 (5 bases). CDR3 length equals 13 residues. Germline assignment: CDR1 SGHTA and CDR2 FQGTGA. V was trimmed by 3 bases and J by 6 bases, leaving 11 bases between them. The whole variable domain, remainder taken from reference TRBV7-3 and TRBJ1-2, is GAGVSQTPSNKVTEKGKYVELRCDPISGHTALYWYRQSLGQGPEFLIYFQGTGAADDSGLPNDRFFAVRPEGSVSTLKIQRTERGDSAVYLCASSFGGGNGYTFGSGTRLTVV.

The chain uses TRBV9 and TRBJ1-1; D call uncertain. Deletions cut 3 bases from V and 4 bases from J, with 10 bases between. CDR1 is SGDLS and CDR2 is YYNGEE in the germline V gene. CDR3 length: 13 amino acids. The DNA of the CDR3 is TGTGCCAGCAGCGGAGATTCCTCCACTGAAGCTTTCTTT. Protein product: CASSGDSSTEAFF.

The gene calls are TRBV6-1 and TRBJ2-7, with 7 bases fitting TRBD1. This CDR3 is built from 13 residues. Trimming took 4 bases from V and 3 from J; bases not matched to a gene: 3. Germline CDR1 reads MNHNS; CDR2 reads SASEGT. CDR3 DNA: TGTGCCAGCAGTGCCGGGACAGACTACGAGCAGTACTTC. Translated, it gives CASSAGTDYEQYF.

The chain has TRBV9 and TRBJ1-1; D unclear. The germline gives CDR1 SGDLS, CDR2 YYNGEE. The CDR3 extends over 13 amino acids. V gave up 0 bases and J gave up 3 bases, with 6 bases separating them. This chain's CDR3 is CASSVGPDTEAFF. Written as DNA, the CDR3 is TGTGCCAGCAGCGTAGGTCCGGACACTGAAGCTTTCTTT.

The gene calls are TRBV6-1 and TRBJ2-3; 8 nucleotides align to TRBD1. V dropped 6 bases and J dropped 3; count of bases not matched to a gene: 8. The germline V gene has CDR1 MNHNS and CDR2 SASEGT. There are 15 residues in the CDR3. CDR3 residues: CASRPGTGSTDTQYF. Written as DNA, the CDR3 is TGTGCCAGCAGACCCGGGACAGGCAGTACAGATACGCAGTATTTT.

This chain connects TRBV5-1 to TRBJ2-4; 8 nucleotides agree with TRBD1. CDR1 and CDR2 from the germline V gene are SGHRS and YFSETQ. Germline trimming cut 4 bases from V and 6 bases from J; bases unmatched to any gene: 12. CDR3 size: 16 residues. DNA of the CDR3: TGCGCCAGCAGCCGTTTTCAGGACAGGGTGGGAAACATTCAGTACTTC. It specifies CASSRFQDRVGNIQYF.

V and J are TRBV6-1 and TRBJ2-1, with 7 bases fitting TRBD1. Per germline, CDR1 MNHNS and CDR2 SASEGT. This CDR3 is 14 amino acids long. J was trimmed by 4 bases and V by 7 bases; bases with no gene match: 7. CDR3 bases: TGTGCCAGCATTTGGGACAGTCGTTACAATGAGCAGTTCTTC. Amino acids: CASIWDSRYNEQFF.

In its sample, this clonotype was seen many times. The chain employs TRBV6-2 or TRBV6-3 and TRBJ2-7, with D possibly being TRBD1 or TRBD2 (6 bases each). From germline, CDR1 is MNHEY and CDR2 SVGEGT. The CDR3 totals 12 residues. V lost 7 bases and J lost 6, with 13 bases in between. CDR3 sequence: CASTTPGAEQYF. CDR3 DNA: TGTGCCAGCACCACTCCGGGGGCCGAGCAGTACTTC.

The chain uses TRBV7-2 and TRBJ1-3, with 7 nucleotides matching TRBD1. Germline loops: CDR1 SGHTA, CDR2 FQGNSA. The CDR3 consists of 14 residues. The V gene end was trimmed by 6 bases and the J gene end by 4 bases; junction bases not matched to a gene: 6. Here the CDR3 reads CASSFRTGGNTIYF. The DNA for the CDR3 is TGTGCCAGCAGTTTTAGGACAGGAGGAAACACCATATATTTT.

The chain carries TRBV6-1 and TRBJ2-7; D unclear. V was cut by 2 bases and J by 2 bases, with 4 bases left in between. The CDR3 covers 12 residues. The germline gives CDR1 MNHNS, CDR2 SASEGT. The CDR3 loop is CASSEMAYEQYF. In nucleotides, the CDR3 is TGTGCCAGCAGTGAAATGGCCTACGAGCAGTACTTC.

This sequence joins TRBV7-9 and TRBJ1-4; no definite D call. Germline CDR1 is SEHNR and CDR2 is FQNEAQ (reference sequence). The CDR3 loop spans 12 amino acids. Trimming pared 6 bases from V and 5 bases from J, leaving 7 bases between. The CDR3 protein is CASRPDNEKLFF. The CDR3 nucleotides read TGTGCCAGCAGGCCAGACAATGAAAAACTGTTTTTT.